These T cell receptor beta chains were read from a single sample in a study of regulatory T cells in long-lasting Graves disease. TCRdb used MiXCR to reprocess the multiplex PCR reads, holding one entry per CDR3 protein. Here the sample spans about 300,000 distinct CDR3 sequences, 22% being singletons. The specimen was peripheral blood mononuclear cells (PBMCs), collected when the disease was refractory, from a patient treated with antithyroid drugs. These receptors were obtained from a female donor with Graves disease. CDR3s include the opening cysteine and the closing phenylalanine or tryptophan. A D gene is named only where the DNA matches it firmly. Clone size is shown for a subset of rows, as once, few, many or a class of expanded clone.

j_call v_call clone_size d_call cdr3_aa cdr3_nt
TRBJ2-2 TRBV7-3 NA TRBD2 CASSPRGGAPGELFF TGTGCCAGCAGCCCCCGCGGGGGGGCCCCCGGGGAGTTGTTTTTT
TRBJ1-6 TRBV12-3/TRBV12-4 many NA CASSRAQESPLHF TGTGCCAGCAGCCGGGCCCAGGAATCACCCCTCCACTTT
TRBJ2-1 TRBV28 once NA CASGIPRQFF TGTGCCTCAGGAATCCCGCGGCAGTTCTTC
TRBJ1-1 TRBV5-5 many NA CASSLDVGTEAFF TGTGCCAGCAGCCTAGATGTTGGGACTGAAGCTTTCTTT
TRBJ1-1 TRBV25-1 many NA CASSEQPSTEAFF TGTGCCAGCAGTGAACAGCCCAGTACTGAAGCTTTCTTT
TRBJ2-7 TRBV19 few TRBD2 CASSSVAGVSHEQYF TGTGCCAGTAGTTCCGTAGCGGGAGTATCTCACGAGCAGTACTTC
TRBJ2-5 TRBV5-1 few NA CASSLEGSFQETQYF TGCGCCAGCAGCTTGGAAGGGAGTTTCCAAGAGACCCAGTACTTC
TRBJ2-5 TRBV11-3 many NA CASSLGTGELEETQYF TGTGCCAGCAGCTTAGGGACCGGGGAGCTCGAGGAGACCCAGTACTTC
TRBJ1-2 TRBV28 many NA CAAGSNYGYTF TGTGCGGCAGGATCTAACTATGGCTACACCTTC
TRBJ2-3 TRBV7-9 NA NA CASSFDRSTDTQYF TGTGCTAGCAGCTTCGACAGAAGCACAGATACGCAGTATTTT
TRBJ2-5 TRBV5-6 NA NA CASSAPRKGGAETQYF TGTGCCAGCAGCGCCCCTCGGAAAGGGGGGGCGGAGACCCAGTACTTC
TRBJ2-1 TRBV6-2/TRBV6-3 NA NA CASSDTVGAGGGYEQFF TGTGCCAGCAGTGACACGGTTGGAGCGGGCGGGGGCTATGAGCAGTTCTTC
TRBJ2-7 TRBV14 few NA CASSPVLDRKRQYF TGTGCCAGCAGCCCCGTCCTTGACCGAAAAAGGCAGTACTTC
TRBJ2-7 TRBV11-3 NA NA CASSLSSRESSSYEQYF TGTGCCAGCAGCTTAAGTAGTCGGGAATCGAGCTCCTACGAGCAGTACTTC
TRBJ1-4 TRBV6-1 NA NA CASRDSTNEKLFF TGTGCCAGCAGGGACAGTACTAATGAAAAACTGTTTTTT
TRBJ1-3 TRBV4-1 few NA CASSRSSSSGNTIYF TGCGCCAGCAGCAGGTCCTCCAGCTCTGGAAACACCATATATTTT
TRBJ2-3 TRBV7-2 NA NA CASSLGLMTDTQYF TGTGCCAGCAGCTTAGGGCTGATGACAGATACGCAGTATTTT
TRBJ2-7 TRBV29-1 few TRBD2 CSVETSGSSYEQYF TGCAGCGTCGAGACTAGCGGGAGCTCCTACGAGCAGTACTTC
TRBJ2-7 TRBV7-2 many NA CASSQEPTSYEQYF TGCGCCAGCAGCCAAGAACCTACTTCCTACGAGCAGTACTTC
TRBJ1-1 TRBV30 NA TRBD1 CAWSGDRDTEAFF TGTGCCTGGAGTGGGGACAGGGACACTGAAGCTTTCTTT
TRBJ1-2 TRBV10-3 NA NA CAISESDSGTYGYTF TGTGCCATCAGTGAGTCGGACAGCGGGACGTATGGCTACACCTTC
TRBJ1-5 TRBV19 NA NA CASSIWGRMGQPQHF TGTGCCAGTAGTATATGGGGCAGGATGGGTCAGCCCCAGCATTTT
TRBJ2-7 TRBV7-2 many NA CASSSGGGPYEQYF TGTGCCAGCAGCTCAGGTGGAGGGCCCTACGAGCAGTACTTC
TRBJ2-7 TRBV6-9 few TRBD2 CASSYLTSGSSYEQYF TGTGCCAGCAGTTACCTCACTAGCGGGAGCTCCTACGAGCAGTACTTC
TRBJ1-2 TRBV7-9 few NA CASSLNEAAGYTF TGTGCCAGCAGCTTGAACGAGGCCGCGGGCTACACCTTC
TRBJ2-5 TRBV3-1 many NA CASSHGRGERQETQYF TGTGCCAGCAGCCATGGACGAGGAGAGCGGCAAGAGACCCAGTACTTC
TRBJ1-1 TRBV7-9 few TRBD1 CASSPRTGIGTEAFF TGTGCCAGCAGCCCACGGACAGGGATTGGGACTGAAGCTTTCTTT
TRBJ1-1 TRBV28 few NA CASSSRESGLWTEAFF TGTGCCAGCAGTTCCCGGGAGTCCGGTTTGTGGACTGAAGCTTTCTTT
TRBJ1-3 TRBV9 NA NA CASSVDKYFGNTIYF TGTGCCAGCAGCGTGGACAAGTACTTTGGAAACACCATATATTTT
TRBJ1-4 TRBV7-9 many TRBD1 CASSLDSGQGQKLFF TGTGCCAGCAGCTTAGATTCAGGACAGGGCCAAAAACTGTTTTTT
TRBJ1-3 TRBV18 NA NA CASSPPGFRNTIYF TGTGCCAGCTCACCTCCGGGATTCAGGAACACCATATATTTT
TRBJ1-4 TRBV28 NA NA CASSLPMGFYEKLFF TGTGCCAGCAGTTTACCCATGGGGTTTTATGAAAAACTGTTTTTT
TRBJ2-7 TRBV12-3/TRBV12-4 many NA CASRTDVSSYEQYF TGTGCCAGCAGAACGGACGTCAGCTCCTACGAGCAGTACTTC
TRBJ2-7 TRBV10-3 few NA CAISEGVYEQYF TGTGCCATCAGTGAAGGAGTATACGAGCAGTACTTC
TRBJ1-5 TRBV20-1 many NA CSAKGGAQPQHF TGCAGTGCCAAAGGGGGGGCTCAGCCCCAGCATTTT
TRBJ1-5 TRBV2 many TRBD1 CASSGTGQGGQPQHF TGTGCCAGCAGTGGCACGGGACAGGGCGGCCAGCCCCAGCATTTT
TRBJ1-5 TRBV2 few TRBD1 CASSTFDREQPQHF TGTGCCAGCAGCACTTTCGACAGGGAGCAGCCCCAGCATTTT
TRBJ2-7 TRBV28 many TRBD2 CATWTSGRTSYEQYF TGTGCCACCTGGACTAGCGGGAGGACGTCCTACGAGCAGTACTTC
TRBJ1-6 TRBV11-2 NA TRBD1 CASRSGRRGLRGLVSPLHF TGTGCCAGCAGGTCGGGACGCCGGGGACTCAGGGGGCTAGTTTCACCCCTCCACTTT
TRBJ2-2 TRBV20-1 few NA CSARDQQANTGELFF TGCAGTGCTAGAGATCAACAGGCAAACACCGGGGAGCTGTTTTTT
TRBJ1-2 TRBV7-3 few TRBD1 CASSPRDRGHGYTF TGTGCCAGCAGCCCGAGAGACAGGGGTCACGGCTACACCTTC
TRBJ1-5 TRBV28 NA TRBD1 CASSSWDRGNQPQHF TGTGCCAGCAGTTCTTGGGACAGGGGCAATCAGCCCCAGCATTTT
TRBJ2-5 TRBV30 NA NA CAWTPSDGPEETQYF TGTGCCTGGACCCCTTCGGACGGGCCAGAAGAGACCCAGTACTTC
TRBJ1-2 TRBV19 NA TRBD1 CASSMSGTGDFDYGYTF TGTGCCAGTAGTATGTCCGGGACAGGGGATTTCGACTATGGCTACACCTTC
TRBJ2-7 TRBV28 many NA CASQRDRQLYEQYF TGTGCCAGCCAAAGGGACCGCCAACTCTACGAGCAGTACTTC
TRBJ2-5 TRBV7-2 NA NA CASSLGGLQQETQYF TGTGCCAGCAGCTTAGGAGGGCTCCAACAAGAGACCCAGTACTTC
TRBJ2-5 TRBV29-1 many NA CSVEGRSGRPYQETQYF TGCAGCGTTGAGGGAAGATCGGGACGGCCGTACCAAGAGACCCAGTACTTC
TRBJ2-5 TRBV27 many TRBD1 CASSSPDRLLLTQYF TGTGCCAGCAGTTCCCCGGACAGGCTATTGTTGACCCAGTACTTC
TRBJ2-5 TRBV6-5 few NA CASSYLQPDSSQETQYF TGTGCCAGCAGTTACCTTCAACCGGACAGTTCACAAGAGACCCAGTACTTC
TRBJ2-7 TRBV28 NA TRBD2 CASISTTDSGRADEQYF TGTGCCAGCATCAGCACGACTGATAGCGGGAGGGCCGACGAGCAGTACTTC
TRBJ2-5 TRBV28 few TRBD2 CATAGRGRETQYF TGTGCCACCGCTGGGAGGGGCAGAGAGACCCAGTACTTC
TRBJ2-1 TRBV5-1 NA TRBD1 CASSSRVGGQGLASYNEQFF TGCGCCAGCAGCTCCCGAGTGGGGGGACAGGGGCTAGCCTCCTACAATGAGCAGTTCTTC
TRBJ2-5 TRBV6-5 NA TRBD1 CASSYGSQGAQYETQYF TGTGCCAGCAGTTATGGGTCTCAGGGGGCGCAGTATGAGACCCAGTACTTC
TRBJ1-2 TRBV3-1 many NA CASSGHNYGYTF TGTGCCAGCAGCGGACATAACTATGGCTACACCTTC
TRBJ2-5 TRBV6-2/TRBV6-3 NA TRBD1 CASSFTGDIQETQYF TGTGCCAGCAGTTTTACAGGGGATATCCAAGAGACCCAGTACTTC